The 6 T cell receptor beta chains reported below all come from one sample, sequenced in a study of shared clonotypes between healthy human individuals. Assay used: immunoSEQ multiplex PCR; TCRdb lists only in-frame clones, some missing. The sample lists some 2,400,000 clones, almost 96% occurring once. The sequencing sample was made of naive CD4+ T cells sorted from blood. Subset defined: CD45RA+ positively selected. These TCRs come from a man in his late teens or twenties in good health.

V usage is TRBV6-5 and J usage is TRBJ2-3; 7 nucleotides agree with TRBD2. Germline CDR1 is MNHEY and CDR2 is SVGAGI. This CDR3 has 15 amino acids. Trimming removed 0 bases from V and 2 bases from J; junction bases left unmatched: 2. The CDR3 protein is CASSYSLAVTDTQYF. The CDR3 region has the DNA TGTGCCAGCAGTTACTCCCTAGCGGTCACAGATACGCAGTATTTT.

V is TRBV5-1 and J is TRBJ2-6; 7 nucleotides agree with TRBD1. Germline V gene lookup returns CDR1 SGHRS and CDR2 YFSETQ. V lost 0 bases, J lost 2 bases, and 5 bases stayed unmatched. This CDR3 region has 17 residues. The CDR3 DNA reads TGCGCCAGCAGCTTGGGTCAGGGGGAAGCTGGGGCCAACGTCCTGACTTTC. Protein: CASSLGQGEAGANVLTF.

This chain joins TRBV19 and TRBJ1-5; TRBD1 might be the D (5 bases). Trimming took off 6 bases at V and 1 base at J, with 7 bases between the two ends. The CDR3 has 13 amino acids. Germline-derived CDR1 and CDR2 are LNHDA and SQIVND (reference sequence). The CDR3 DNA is TGTGCCAGTAGCCGACAGAGCAATCAGCCCCAGCATTTT. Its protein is CASSRQSNQPQHF.

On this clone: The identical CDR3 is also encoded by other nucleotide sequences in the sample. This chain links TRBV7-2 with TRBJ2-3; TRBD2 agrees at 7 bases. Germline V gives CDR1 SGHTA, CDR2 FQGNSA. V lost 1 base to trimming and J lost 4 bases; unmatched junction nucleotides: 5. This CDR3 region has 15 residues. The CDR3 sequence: CASSLGGRGADTQYF. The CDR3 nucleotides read TGTGCCAGCAGCTTAGGTGGGAGGGGTGCAGATACGCAGTATTTT. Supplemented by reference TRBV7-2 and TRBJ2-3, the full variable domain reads GAGVSQSPSNKVTEKGKDVELRCDPISGHTALYWYRQSLGQGLEFLIYFQGNSAPDKSGLPSDRFSAERTGGSVSTLTIQRTQQEDSAVYLCASSLGGRGADTQYFGPGTRLTVL.

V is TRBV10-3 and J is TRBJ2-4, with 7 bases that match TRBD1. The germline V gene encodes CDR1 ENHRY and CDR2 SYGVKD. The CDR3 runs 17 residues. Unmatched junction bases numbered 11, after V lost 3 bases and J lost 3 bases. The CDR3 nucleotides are TGTGCCATCAGTGACGAGAGAGGGGGCGTCGGCAAAAACATTCAGTACTTC. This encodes CAISDERGGVGKNIQYF.

CDR3 region: CASRAVLTEAFF. The CDR3 nucleotides are TGTGCCAGCAGGGCTGTCCTCACTGAAGCTTTCTTT. This chain joins TRBV6-1 and TRBJ1-1, with D uncertain. V was pared by 6 bases and J by 4 bases, with 9 bases between. CDR3 size: 12 residues. Germline assignment: CDR1 MNHNS and CDR2 SASEGT.